This T cell receptor (beta chain) emerged from a study of Ad26.COV2.S vaccination and SARS-CoV-2 variants. Study overall: The Ad26.COV2.S arm of the COV1001 trial was where the donor was placed. The vaccine Ad26.COV2.S was put into the muscle once, or twice with 56 days between. Whole-study findings and limits: Whether participants received vaccine or placebo, their non-spike TCR breadth was similar.

Here immunoSEQ multiplex PCR was the method, and the copy in TCRdb shows in-frame clones only, minus some. The sample records about 460,000 clones, roughly nine tenths being singletons. The V gene lost 4 bases and the J gene lost 4 bases, with 17 bases spanning the gap. Germline CDR1 and CDR2: SNHLY and FYNNEI. The CDR3 covers 16 residues. Points on this clone: The antigen remains unidentified.

Sample treatment: about 20 received Ad26.COV2.S at low or high dose, single or two shots; about 5 received placebo; per-sample allocation not given. On day 63 after the first injection, vaccine and placebo recipients gave samples. At a Boston site, the person donating was an adult of 18-55 years. V is TRBV2 and J is TRBJ1-3; TRBD1 is a possible D gene (5 bases). The source is a person aged 18 to 59 who received the Ad26.COV2.S COVID-19 vaccine or a placebo. The material sequenced was peripheral blood, taken in a trial of Ad26.COV2.S vaccine versus placebo. The CDR3 DNA is TGTGCCAGCAGTGGAAGGGGTCGGAGTGAGGGAAACACCATATATTTT. Its translation is CASSGRGRSEGNTIYF.